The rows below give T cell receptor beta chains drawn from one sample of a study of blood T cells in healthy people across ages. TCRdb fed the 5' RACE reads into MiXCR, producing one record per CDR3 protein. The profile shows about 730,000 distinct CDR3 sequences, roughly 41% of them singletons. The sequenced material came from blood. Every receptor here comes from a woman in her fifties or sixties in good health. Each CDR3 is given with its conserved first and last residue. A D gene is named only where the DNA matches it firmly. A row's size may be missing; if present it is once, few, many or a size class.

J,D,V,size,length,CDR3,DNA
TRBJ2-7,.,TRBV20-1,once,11,CSAQETGEQYF,TGCAGTGCTCAAGAGACGGGCGAGCAGTACTTC
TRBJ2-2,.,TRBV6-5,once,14,CASRGPMNTGELFF,TGTGCCAGCAGAGGACCTATGAACACCGGGGAGCTGTTTTTT
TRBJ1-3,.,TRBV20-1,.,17,CQPAGTRDQGFGNTIYF,TGCCAACCAGCGGGGACTAGGGATCAGGGCTTTGGAAACACCATATATTTT
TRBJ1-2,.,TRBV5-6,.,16,CASSLISTGSSYGYTF,TGTGCCAGCAGCTTGATATCGACAGGAAGTTCATATGGCTACACCTTC
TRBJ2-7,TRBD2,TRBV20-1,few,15,CSAVPSSGGTYEQYF,TGCAGTGCAGTCCCCTCTAGCGGGGGAACCTACGAGCAGTACTTC
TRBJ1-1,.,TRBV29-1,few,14,CSVVWGLMNTEAFF,TGCAGCGTTGTTTGGGGGCTCATGAACACTGAAGCTTTCTTT
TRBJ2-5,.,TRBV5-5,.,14,CASSTDLYQETQYF,TGTGCCAGCAGCACGGACCTGTACCAAGAGACCCAGTACTTC
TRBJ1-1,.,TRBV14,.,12,CASSRAGGEAFF,TGTGCCAGCAGCCGGGCTGGGGGTGAAGCTTTCTTT
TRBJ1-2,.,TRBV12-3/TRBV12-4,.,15,CASSPAEGRGHGYTF,TGTGCCAGCAGTCCCGCCGAGGGCAGGGGACATGGCTACACCTTC
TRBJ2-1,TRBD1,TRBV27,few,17,CASIKVTGTGAYNEQFF,TGTGCCAGCATTAAGGTTACCGGGACAGGGGCCTACAATGAGCAGTTCTTC
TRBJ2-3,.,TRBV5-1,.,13,CASSATSQDTQYF,TGCGCCAGCAGCGCGACTAGTCAAGATACGCAGTATTTT
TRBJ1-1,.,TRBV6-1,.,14,CASSHRRQNTEAFF,TGTGCCAGCAGTCACAGGAGACAGAACACTGAAGCTTTCTTT
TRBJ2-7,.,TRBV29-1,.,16,CSVEGGSPGHSCEQYF,TGCAGCGTTGAAGGGGGGTCCCCGGGACACTCCTGCGAGCAGTACTTC
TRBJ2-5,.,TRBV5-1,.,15,CASSLGQVTQETQYF,TGCGCCAGCAGCTTGGGACAGGTTACGCAAGAGACCCAGTACTTC
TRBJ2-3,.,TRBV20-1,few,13,CSATTVITDTQYF,TGCAGTGCCACAACAGTAATCACAGATACGCAGTATTTT
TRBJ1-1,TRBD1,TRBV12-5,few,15,CASGLATGGKTEAFF,TGTGCTAGTGGTTTGGCCACAGGGGGTAAAACTGAAGCTTTCTTT
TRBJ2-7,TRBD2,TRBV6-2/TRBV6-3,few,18,CASSYRAGLDSGSYEQYF,TGTGCCAGCAGTTACCGTGCCGGACTAGACTCTGGGAGCTACGAGCAGTACTTC
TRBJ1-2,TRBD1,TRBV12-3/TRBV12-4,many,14,CASSFGTGVYGYTF,TGTGCCAGCAGTTTTGGGACAGGGGTCTATGGCTACACCTTC
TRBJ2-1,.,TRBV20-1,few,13,CSARGGGYNEQFF,TGCAGTGCTAGGGGAGGCGGATACAATGAGCAGTTCTTC
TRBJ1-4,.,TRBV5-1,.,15,CASSLGRATNEKLFF,TGCGCCAGCAGCTTGGGCAGGGCGACGAATGAAAAACTGTTTTTT
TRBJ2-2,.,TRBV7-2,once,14,CANSLAKGTGELFF,TGTGCCAACAGCTTGGCCAAGGGAACCGGGGAGCTGTTTTTT
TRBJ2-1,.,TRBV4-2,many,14,CASSQEYSYNEQFF,TGTGCCAGCAGCCAAGAATACAGCTACAATGAGCAGTTCTTC
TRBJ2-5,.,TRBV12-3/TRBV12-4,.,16,CASSLAGGRRGWEQYF,TGTGCCAGCAGTTTAGCCGGGGGCCGCCGGGGGTGGGAGCAGTACTTC
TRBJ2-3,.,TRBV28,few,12,CASSLKRDTQYF,TGTGCCAGCAGCTTAAAGCGGGATACGCAGTATTTT
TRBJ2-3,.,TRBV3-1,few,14,CASSQRGRADTQYF,TGTGCCAGCAGCCAAAGGGGCAGGGCCGATACGCAGTATTTT
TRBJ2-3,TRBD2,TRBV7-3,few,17,CASSLETSGRKGDTQYF,TGTGCCAGCAGCTTAGAAACTAGCGGGAGAAAGGGCGATACGCAGTATTTT
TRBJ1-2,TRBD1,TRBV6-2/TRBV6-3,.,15,CASRPLRDRGHGYTF,TGTGCCAGCAGACCCCTTCGGGACAGGGGTCATGGCTACACCTTC
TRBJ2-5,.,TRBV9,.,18,CASSPGWVTGEADETQYF,TGTGCCAGCAGCCCCGGGTGGGTAACGGGAGAAGCGGACGAGACCCAGTACTTC
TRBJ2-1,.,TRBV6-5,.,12,CASSYSNCDRFF,TGTGCCAGCAGTTACTCGAACTGCGACCGGTTCTTC
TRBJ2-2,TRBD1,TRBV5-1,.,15,CASTDRGTNTGELFF,TGCGCCAGCACGGACAGGGGAACGAACACCGGGGAGCTGTTTTTT
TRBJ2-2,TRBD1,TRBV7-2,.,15,CASSFGTGLHWELFF,TGTGCCAGCAGCTTCGGGACAGGTCTTCATTGGGAGCTGTTTTTT
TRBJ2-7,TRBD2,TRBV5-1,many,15,CASSPLAGDSYEQYF,TGCGCCAGCAGTCCTCTAGCGGGGGACTCCTACGAGCAGTACTTC
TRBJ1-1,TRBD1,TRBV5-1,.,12,CAGSSGQVEAFF,TGCGCCGGCAGCTCCGGACAGGTTGAAGCTTTCTTT
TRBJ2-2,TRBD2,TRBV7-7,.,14,CASGGLADTGELFF,TGTGCTAGCGGGGGACTAGCGGACACCGGGGAGCTGTTTTTT
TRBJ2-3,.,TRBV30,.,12,CAWSVSSDAQYF,TGTGCCTGGAGTGTATCCTCAGATGCGCAGTATTTT
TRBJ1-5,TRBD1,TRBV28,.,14,CASSLSLMTGSRHF,TGTGCCAGCAGTTTATCCCTTATGACAGGGTCAAGGCATTTT
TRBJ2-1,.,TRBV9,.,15,CASSVGERLNNEQFF,TGTGCCAGCAGCGTAGGGGAAAGACTGAACAATGAGCAGTTCTTC
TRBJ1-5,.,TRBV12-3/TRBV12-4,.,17,CASSLTTGGYSNQPQHF,TGTGCCAGCAGTTTGACGACCGGGGGTTATAGCAATCAGCCCCAGCATTTT
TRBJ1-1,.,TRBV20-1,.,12,CSAGEIGAEAFF,TGCAGTGCTGGGGAGATAGGAGCTGAAGCTTTCTTT
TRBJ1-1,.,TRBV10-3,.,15,CAISGAPGGHTETFF,TGTGCCATCAGTGGGGCCCCCGGGGGGCACACTGAAACTTTCTTT
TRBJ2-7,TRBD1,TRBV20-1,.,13,CSAQGQGPYEQYF,TGCAGTGCGCAGGGACAGGGTCCCTACGAGCAGTACTTC
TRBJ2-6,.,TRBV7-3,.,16,CASSKTGSSGANVLTF,TGTGCCAGCAGCAAAACAGGGAGCTCTGGGGCCAACGTCCTGACTTTC
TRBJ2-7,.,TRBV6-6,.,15,CASSPGGIEAYEQYF,TGTGCCAGCAGCCCAGGAGGGATCGAGGCCTACGAGCAGTACTTC
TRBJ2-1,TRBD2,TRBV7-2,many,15,CASTKTSGTYNEQFF,TGTGCCAGCACCAAAACTAGCGGGACCTACAATGAGCAGTTCTTC
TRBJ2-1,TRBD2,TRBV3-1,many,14,CASSTGGSAGKQFF,TGTGCCAGCTCCACCGGGGGGTCAGCGGGGAAGCAGTTCTTC
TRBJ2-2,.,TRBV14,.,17,CASSQGLSGLNTGELFF,TGTGCCAGCAGCCAAGGGTTGTCCGGATTGAACACCGGGGAGCTGTTTTTT
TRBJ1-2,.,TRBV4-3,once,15,CASSQEGTINYGYTF,TGCGCCAGCAGCCAAGAAGGCACAATTAACTATGGCTACACCTTC
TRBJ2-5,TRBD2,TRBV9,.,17,CASSVTGRRGAQETQYF,TGTGCCAGCAGCGTAACTGGTCGGCGGGGGGCTCAAGAGACCCAGTACTTC
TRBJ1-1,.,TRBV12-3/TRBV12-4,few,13,CASSLVAVGKAFF,TGTGCCAGCAGTTTAGTTGCAGTGGGAAAAGCTTTCTTT
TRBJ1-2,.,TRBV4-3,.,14,CASSQDQGYYGYTF,TGCGCCAGCAGCCAAGATCAGGGGTACTATGGCTACACCTTC
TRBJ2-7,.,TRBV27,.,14,CVSSLRDGPYEQYF,TGTGTCAGCAGTTTAAGGGACGGACCCTACGAGCAGTACTTC
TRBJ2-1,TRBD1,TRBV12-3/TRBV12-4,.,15,CASSSRDRDYNEQFF,TGTGCCAGCAGTTCCCGGGACAGGGACTACAATGAGCAGTTCTTC
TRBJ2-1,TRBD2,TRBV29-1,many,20,CSVDTTLTSGSSSSYNEQFF,TGCAGCGTTGATACGACCCTGACTAGCGGGAGCTCAAGCTCCTACAATGAGCAGTTCTTC
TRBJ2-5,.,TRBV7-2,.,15,CASSPQYSSRETQYF,TGTGCCAGCAGCCCTCAGTACTCCTCCCGGGAGACCCAGTACTTC
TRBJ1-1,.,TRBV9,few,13,CASTRDTDTEAFF,TGTGCCAGCACGAGGGACACCGACACTGAAGCTTTCTTT
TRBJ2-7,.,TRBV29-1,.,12,CSAGWISYEQYF,TGCAGCGCTGGGTGGATCTCCTACGAGCAGTACTTC
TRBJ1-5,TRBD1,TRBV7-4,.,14,CASRRDRGNQPQHF,TGTGCCAGCAGACGGGACAGGGGCAATCAGCCCCAGCATTTT
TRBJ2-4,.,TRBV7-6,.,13,CASSRIQGGEQYF,TGTGCCAGCAGTCGTATACAGGGTGGGGAGCAGTACTTC